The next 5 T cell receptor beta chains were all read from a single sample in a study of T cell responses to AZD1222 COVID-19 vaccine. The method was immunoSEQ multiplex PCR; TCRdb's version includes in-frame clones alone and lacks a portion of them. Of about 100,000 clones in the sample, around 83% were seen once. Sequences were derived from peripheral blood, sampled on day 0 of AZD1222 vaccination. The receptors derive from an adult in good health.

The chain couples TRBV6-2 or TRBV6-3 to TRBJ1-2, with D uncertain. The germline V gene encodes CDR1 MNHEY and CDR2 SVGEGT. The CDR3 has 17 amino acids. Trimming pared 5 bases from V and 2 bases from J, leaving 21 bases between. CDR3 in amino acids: CASSIPGMTQSNYGYTF. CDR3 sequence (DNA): TGTGCCAGCAGTATACCCGGGATGACCCAAAGCAACTATGGCTACACCTTC.

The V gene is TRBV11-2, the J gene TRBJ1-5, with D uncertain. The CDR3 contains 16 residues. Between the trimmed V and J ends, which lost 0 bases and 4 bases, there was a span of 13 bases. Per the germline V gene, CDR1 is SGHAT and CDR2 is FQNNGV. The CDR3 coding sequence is TGTGCCAGCAGCTTAGATCCCGGCGCCGCTAATCAGCCCCAGCATTTT. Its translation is CASSLDPGAANQPQHF. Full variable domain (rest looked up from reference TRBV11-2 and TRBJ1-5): EAGVAQSPRYKIIEKRQSVAFWCNPISGHATLYWYQQILGQGPKLLIQFQNNGVVDDSQLPKDRFSAERLKGVDSTLKIQPAKLEDSAVYLCASSLDPGAANQPQHFGDGTRLSIL.

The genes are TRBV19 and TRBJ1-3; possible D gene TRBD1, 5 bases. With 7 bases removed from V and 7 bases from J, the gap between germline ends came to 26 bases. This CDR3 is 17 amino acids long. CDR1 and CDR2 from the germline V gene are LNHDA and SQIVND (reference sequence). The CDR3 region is CASTPSDTSSRVNTIYF. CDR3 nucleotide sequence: TGTGCCAGTACCCCTTCGGACACCTCATCAAGAGTGAACACCATATATTTT.

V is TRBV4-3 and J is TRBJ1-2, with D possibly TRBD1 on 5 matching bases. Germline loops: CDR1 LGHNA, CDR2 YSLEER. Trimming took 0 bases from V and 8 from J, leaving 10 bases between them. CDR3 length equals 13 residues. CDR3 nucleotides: TGCGCCAGCAGCCAAGAAGTAGGGGCCGGCTACACCTTC. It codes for CASSQEVGAGYTF.

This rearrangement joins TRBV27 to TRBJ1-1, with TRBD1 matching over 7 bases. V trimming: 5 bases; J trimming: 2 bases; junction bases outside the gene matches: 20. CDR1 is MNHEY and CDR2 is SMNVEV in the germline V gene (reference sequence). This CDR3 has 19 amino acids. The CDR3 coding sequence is TGTGCCAGCAGTCCAAGACCCCCAAACCGGGACAGACTAAACACTGAAGCTTTCTTT. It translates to CASSPRPPNRDRLNTEAFF.